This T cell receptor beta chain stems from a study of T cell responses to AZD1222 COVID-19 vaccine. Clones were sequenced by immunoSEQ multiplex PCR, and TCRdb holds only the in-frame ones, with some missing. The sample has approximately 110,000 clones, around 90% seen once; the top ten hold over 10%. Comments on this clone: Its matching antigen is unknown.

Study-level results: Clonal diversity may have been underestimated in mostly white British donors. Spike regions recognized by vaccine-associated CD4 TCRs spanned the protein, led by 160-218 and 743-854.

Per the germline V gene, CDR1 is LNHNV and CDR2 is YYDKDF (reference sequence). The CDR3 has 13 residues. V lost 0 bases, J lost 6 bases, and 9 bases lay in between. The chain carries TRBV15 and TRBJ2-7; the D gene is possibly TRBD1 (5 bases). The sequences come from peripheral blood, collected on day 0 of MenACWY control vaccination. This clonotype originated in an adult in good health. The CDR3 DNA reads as TGTGCCACCAGCAGAGATTACCAGGGCGAGCAGTACTTC. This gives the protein CATSRDYQGEQYF.